This entry lists 2 T cell receptor beta chains sequenced from one sample in a study of T cell clonality in common variable immunodeficiency (dated by TCRdb to about 2015). The method behind the library was the immunoSEQ multiplex PCR assay. Here the immuneACCESS table is served through TCRdb, limited to in-frame sequences with V and J called. Missing clones are a known gap in these copies; in checked studies unresolved V genes cover under half, and the rest lacks a known reason. For this sample, tens of thousands of clones appear and none is a singleton. The ten largest account for around 2.8% of the sample. Sequenced: peripheral blood mononuclear cells. The receptors were sampled from a person aged 18-69 years in good health.

There are many counts of this clone. The DNA ends 3 residues before the CDR3 does, and the rest of the CDR3 is filled in from the germline J gene. V usage is TRBV12-5 and J usage is TRBJ2-7; 10 bases line up with TRBD1. The CDR3 is made up of 15 amino acids. CDR1 and CDR2 (germline): LGHNT, FRNRAP. V lost 0 bases, J lost 2 bases, and 1 base stayed unmatched. The part of the CDR3 DNA that was read is TGTGCTAGTGGTTTGGTCGGACAGGGGGCCTACGAG. It encodes CASGLVGQGAYE. The whole CDR3 is CASGLVGQGAYEQYF. Drawing the rest from reference TRBV12-5 and TRBJ2-7, the complete variable domain is DARVTQTPRHKVTEMGQEVTMRCQPILGHNTVFWYRQTMMQGLELLAYFRNRAPLDDSGMPKDRFSAEMPDATLATLKIQPSEPRDSAVYFCASGLVGQGAYEQYFGPGTRLTVT.

This clone was picked up a small number of times. Coverage ceases 3 residues before the CDR3 finishes, and the germline J gene fills in the end. The rearrangement links TRBV11-2 to TRBJ2-7; TRBD2 is a possible D gene (5 bases). This CDR3 has 12 residues. Germline V gene data show CDR1 as SGHAT and CDR2 as FQNNGV. V dropped 5 bases and J dropped 4 bases, with 9 bases sitting between them. The CDR3 bases that were read are TGTGCCAGCAGCCTCGCGGGTTACGAG. Protein: CASSLAGYE. The entire CDR3 protein reads CASSLAGYEQYF.